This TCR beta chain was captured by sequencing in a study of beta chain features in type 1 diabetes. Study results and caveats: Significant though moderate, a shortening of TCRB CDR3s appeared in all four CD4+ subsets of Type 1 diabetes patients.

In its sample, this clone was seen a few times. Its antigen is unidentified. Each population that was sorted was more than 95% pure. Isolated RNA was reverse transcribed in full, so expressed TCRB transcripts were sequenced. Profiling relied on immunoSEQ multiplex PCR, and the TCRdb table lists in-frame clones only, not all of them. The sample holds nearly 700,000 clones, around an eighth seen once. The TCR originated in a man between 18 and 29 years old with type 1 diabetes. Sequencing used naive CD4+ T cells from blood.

CDR3 DNA: TGTGCCAGCAGCCCACTTACGGACAGGGGTGGCTCACCCCTCCACTTT. Amino acids: CASSPLTDRGGSPLHF. This rearrangement joins TRBV7-9 to TRBJ1-6, with 9 nucleotides matching TRBD1. Germline trimming cut 5 bases from V and 10 bases from J; bases unmatched to any gene: 12. This CDR3 is built from 16 residues. Germline-derived CDR1 and CDR2 are SEHNR and FQNEAQ (reference sequence).